Below are 6 T cell receptor beta chains sequenced from a single sample in a study of shared clonotypes between healthy human individuals (dated by TCRdb to 2020 to 2022). The protocol used for the library was the immunoSEQ multiplex PCR assay. TCRdb provides this immuneACCESS table in a form limited to in-frame rearrangements. Some clones are lacking; in checked studies, under half of them reflect an unresolved V gene, and why the rest are absent is not known. This sample comprises roughly 640,000 clones, around 72% of them detected only once. The ten largest clones add up to around 1.6% of the sample. Sequencing was done on a sample of memory CD4+ T cells sorted from blood. The cell subset or site label, as the study defines it: CD45RA-negative fraction. These receptors originate from a woman in her thirties in good health.

This clone has only a few counts. The V call is TRBV10-3, the J call TRBJ2-7; 9 bases are shared with TRBD2. Trimming took 6 bases from V and 5 from J; bases not matched to a gene: 11. The CDR3 totals 15 residues. Germline V gives CDR1 ENHRY, CDR2 SYGVKD. Here the CDR3 reads CAIRDPGLAAHEQYF. DNA for the CDR3: TGTGCCATCAGGGACCCGGGACTAGCAGCTCACGAGCAGTACTTC.

This clone was counted once. V is TRBV7-9 and J is TRBJ2-2; weak D call: TRBD1 (5 bases). The germline V gene encodes CDR1 SEHNR and CDR2 FQNEAQ (reference sequence). The CDR3 consists of 13 residues. Deletions cut 2 bases from V and 8 bases from J, with 9 bases between. This CDR3 reads CASSLQGEGELFF. The CDR3 nucleotides are TGTGCCAGCAGCTTACAGGGTGAAGGGGAGCTGTTTTTT.

The chain has TRBV28 and TRBJ2-5; 7 bases fit TRBD1. The junction had 12 bases not matched to a gene; V was cut back by 7 bases and J by 7 bases. The CDR3 is made up of 14 amino acids. Germline V gene data show CDR1 as MDHEN and CDR2 as SYDVKM. The CDR3 here is CASTFSSGGRTQYF. The CDR3 nucleotides read TGTGCCAGCACCTTTAGCTCAGGGGGTCGGACCCAGTACTTC.

DNA for the CDR3: TGCGCCAGCAGCGAAGCAATCTTACTAGCGGGCACAGATACGCAGTATTTT. Protein product: CASSEAILLAGTDTQYF. The gene calls are TRBV5-1 and TRBJ2-3; 8 positions match TRBD2. V was clipped by 4 bases and J by 1 base; unmatched bases: 11. The CDR3 totals 17 residues. The germline V gene encodes CDR1 SGHRS and CDR2 YFSETQ.

A single count supports this clone. This chain joins TRBV19 and TRBJ1-5; 8 positions match TRBD1. Trimming removed 5 bases from V and 6 bases from J; junction bases left unmatched: 9. In germline, CDR1 is LNHDA, CDR2 SQIVND (reference sequence). The CDR3 has 15 residues. CDR3 region: CASSDRGGAGQPQHF. In nucleotides, the CDR3 is TGTGCCAGTAGTGACAGGGGAGGGGCAGGTCAGCCCCAGCATTTT.

This chain uses TRBV5-3 with TRBJ2-1; D is perhaps TRBD2 (6 bases). TRBV5-3 is sorted into the ORF group, with uncertain function. The CDR3 sequence is 15 residues long. Trimming took off 4 bases at V and 4 bases at J, with 15 bases between the two ends. DNA of the CDR3: TGTGCCAGAAGCACCCCTCCTGGGAGGTACAATGAGCAGTTCTTC. Its protein is CARSTPPGRYNEQFF.